The 32 T cell receptor beta chains below come from one sample, sequenced in a study of shared clonotypes between healthy human individuals. Here immunoSEQ multiplex PCR was the method, and the copy in TCRdb shows in-frame clones only, minus some. The sample holds about 340,000 clones, about 73% seen once. Input material: memory CD4+ T cells sorted from blood. Subset described: CD45RA-negative fraction. The receptors were sampled from a man aged 25-45 years in good health.

On this clone: This sample also contains other DNA sequences that code for the same CDR3. The genes are TRBV20-1 and TRBJ2-1; D uncertain. The CDR3 has 10 amino acids. Germline V CDR1 and CDR2: DFQATT, SNEGSKA (reference sequence). Between the trimmed V and J ends, which lost 1 base and 7 bases, there was a span of 2 bases. CDR3 nucleotide sequence: TGCAGTGCTAGAGTAAATGAGCAGTTCTTC. It is translated as CSARVNEQFF.

This clone appeared once. The chain uses TRBV27 and TRBJ2-1; 10 bases map to TRBD2. J was trimmed by 6 bases and V by 1 base; bases with no gene match: 3. The length of the CDR3 is 15 residues. Germline CDR1 reads MNHEY; CDR2 reads SMNVEV (reference sequence). As DNA, the CDR3 is TGTGCCAGCAGTTTATTGGTAGCGGGAGGCAATGAGCAGTTCTTC. Its translation is CASSLLVAGGNEQFF.

The chain uses TRBV7-9 and TRBJ2-5; D call uncertain. CDR3 length: 11 residues. V was trimmed by 5 bases and J by 7 bases, leaving 8 bases between them. CDR1 is SEHNR and CDR2 is FQNEAQ in the germline V gene (reference sequence). The CDR3 is CASSPPGTQYF. CDR3 nucleotide sequence: TGTGCCAGCAGCCCCCCTGGGACCCAGTACTTC.

The gene calls are TRBV28 and TRBJ1-5; unclear D gene. The CDR3 length is 12 residues. The V end lost 3 bases, the J end lost 5 bases, and 5 bases lay between the germline ends. Germline-derived CDR1 and CDR2 are MDHEN and SYDVKM. CDR3 amino acids: CASSFLYQPQHF. In nucleotides, the CDR3 is TGTGCCAGCAGTTTTCTTTATCAGCCCCAGCATTTT.

The V gene is TRBV11-2, the J gene TRBJ1-1; D gene uncertain. Germline values: CDR1 SGHAT, CDR2 FQNNGV. V was trimmed by 5 bases and J by 1 base, leaving 8 bases between them. This CDR3 has 13 residues. The CDR3 is CASSPTENTEAFF. CDR3 DNA: TGTGCCAGCAGCCCCACAGAGAACACTGAAGCTTTCTTT. Based on the CDR3 plus reference TRBV11-2 and TRBJ1-1, the full variable domain is EAGVAQSPRYKIIEKRQSVAFWCNPISGHATLYWYQQILGQGPKLLIQFQNNGVVDDSQLPKDRFSAERLKGVDSTLKIQPAKLEDSAVYLCASSPTENTEAFFGQGTRLTVV.

The rearrangement links TRBV18 to TRBJ2-3; unclear D gene. Germline V gives CDR1 KGHSH, CDR2 LQKENI. Trimming stripped 8 bases from V and 6 bases from J, with 9 bases between. The CDR3 covers 11 residues. CDR3: CASLDMDTQYF. CDR3 bases: TGTGCCAGCCTGGATATGGATACGCAGTATTTT.

V is TRBV18 and J is TRBJ2-1, with 7 bases aligning to TRBD1. CDR1 and CDR2 from the germline V gene are KGHSH and LQKENI. Trimming took 3 bases from V and 8 from J; bases not matched to a gene: 13. This CDR3 is 16 amino acids long. The CDR3 loop reads CASSPQNRDRSDEQFF. The DNA of the CDR3 is TGTGCCAGCTCACCGCAGAACCGGGACAGATCTGATGAGCAGTTCTTC.

The genes are TRBV11-2 and TRBJ2-1; D remains unclear. The CDR3 covers 13 residues. V lost 4 bases, J lost 6 bases, and 10 bases lay in between. Germline V gives CDR1 SGHAT, CDR2 FQNNGV. DNA for the CDR3: TGTGCCAGCAGCTACTCTGGGGTCAATGAGCAGTTCTTC. Amino acid sequence: CASSYSGVNEQFF.

The chain links TRBV18 to TRBJ1-4; D possibly corresponds to TRBD1 (6 bases). Germline V gene lookup returns CDR1 KGHSH and CDR2 LQKENI. The V and J ends lost 1 base and 6 bases respectively, with 6 bases between them. There are 13 residues in the CDR3. Written as DNA, the CDR3 is TGTGCCAGCTCACCACGACAGGATGAAAAACTGTTTTTT. It encodes CASSPRQDEKLFF.

This sequence joins TRBV6-4 and TRBJ2-2; TRBD2 aligns across 11 bases. From germline, CDR1 is MRHNA and CDR2 SNTAGT. The CDR3 runs to 16 residues. The V and J ends lost 6 bases and 5 bases, in that order; junction bases with no gene match: 8. The CDR3 protein is CASSRTSGSGTGELFF. The CDR3 DNA reads as TGTGCCAGCAGCAGAACTAGCGGGAGCGGGACCGGGGAGCTGTTTTTT.

The rearrangement joins TRBV5-4 to TRBJ2-1, with 7 bases identical to TRBD1. Germline CDR1 is SGHNT and CDR2 is YYREEE (reference sequence). This CDR3 has 16 residues. J was trimmed by 5 bases and V by 3 bases; bases with no gene match: 11. The CDR3 is CASSSGTDRNNNEQFF. The DNA of the CDR3 is TGTGCCAGCAGCTCCGGAACGGACAGGAATAACAATGAGCAGTTCTTC.

This chain links TRBV27 with TRBJ1-5, with D possibly TRBD1 on 6 matching bases. This CDR3 has 18 residues. CDR1 is MNHEY, CDR2 SMNVEV, per germline (reference sequence). The V gene lost 6 bases and the J gene lost 0 bases, with 21 bases spanning the gap. The CDR3 DNA reads TGTGCCAGCAGCTCAGGGACAACGAGCCCTTATAGCAATCAGCCCCAGCATTTT. Protein product: CASSSGTTSPYSNQPQHF.

The V and J genes are TRBV6-1 and TRBJ2-1, with TRBD1 identical over 8 bases. The CDR3 loop spans 15 amino acids. After removal of 1 base from V and 4 bases from J, the junction contained 3 bases not matched to a gene. Per germline, CDR1 MNHNS and CDR2 SASEGT. The CDR3 coding sequence is TGTGCCAGCAGTGAAGGGACAGGGTCGTACAATGAGCAGTTCTTC. This codes for CASSEGTGSYNEQFF.

This clone was found once. The J gene is TRBJ1-1, the V gene TRBV2; 7 bases are shared with TRBD1. The CDR3 runs to 14 residues. Trimming removed 6 bases from V and 8 bases from J; junction bases left unmatched: 12. The germline CDR1 and CDR2 sequences are SNHLY and FYNNEI. CDR3 in DNA: TGTGCCAGCAGCGCAAAGGGACAGCGCACGGAAGCTTTCTTT. It is translated as CASSAKGQRTEAFF.

The chain recombines TRBV7-6 with TRBJ2-1, with 9 bases aligning to TRBD2. The CDR3 is 15 residues long. V dropped 1 base and J dropped 6; count of bases not matched to a gene: 4. Germline V gene lookup returns CDR1 SGHVS and CDR2 FNYEAQ. The CDR3 is CASSLVGSGSNEQFF. For the CDR3, the DNA is TGTGCCAGCAGCTTAGTGGGTAGCGGGAGCAATGAGCAGTTCTTC.

The genes are TRBV6-4 and TRBJ2-5; no firm D call. V was pared by 4 bases and J by 4 bases, with 10 bases between. The CDR3 extends over 13 amino acids. Germline V lookup: CDR1 MRHNA, CDR2 SNTAGT. The chain's CDR3 is CASSANIGETQYF. The CDR3 region has the DNA TGTGCCAGCAGTGCTAATATAGGAGAGACCCAGTACTTC.

The rearrangement links TRBV5-4 to TRBJ2-7; D remains unclear. V was pared by 9 bases and J by 4 bases, with 17 bases between. CDR3 length: 13 residues. Per germline, CDR1 SGHNT and CDR2 YYREEE (reference sequence). CDR3 residues: CATQQSLSYEQYF. The DNA for the CDR3 is TGTGCCACCCAACAATCGCTCTCTTACGAGCAGTACTTC.

This chain's CDR3 is CASSLQGLSSGNTIYF. The DNA of the CDR3 is TGCGCCAGCAGCTTACAGGGTCTGAGTTCTGGAAACACCATATATTTT. J is TRBJ1-3 and V is TRBV10-2; maybe TRBD1 (6 bases). CDR3 length: 16 amino acids. V lost 6 bases and J 1 base, leaving 16 bases between the germline ends. The V gene's germline CDR1 is WSHSY and CDR2 SAAADI.

The chain combines TRBV7-9 with TRBJ2-5; 9 bases align to TRBD1. V was clipped by 5 bases and J by 2 bases; unmatched bases: 3. Germline CDR1 SEHNR, CDR2 FQNEAQ (reference sequence). The CDR3 length is 14 residues. CDR3 sequence: CASSPGTGQETQYF. The CDR3 DNA is TGTGCCAGCAGCCCTGGGACAGGGCAAGAGACCCAGTACTTC.

The rearrangement joins TRBV10-2 to TRBJ2-6; a possible D gene is TRBD1 (5 bases). The CDR3 length is 15 residues. Germline V gene lookup returns CDR1 WSHSY and CDR2 SAAADI. Trimming left V 2 bases short and J 4 bases short, with 9 bases between. CDR3 sequence: CASSEAGPGANVLTF. The DNA for the CDR3 is TGCGCCAGCAGTGAGGCAGGGCCCGGGGCCAACGTCCTGACTTTC.

This clone was detected a few times. The chain uses TRBV2 and TRBJ1-4; a weak D match, TRBD1 (6 bases). The CDR3 has 12 residues. Per germline, CDR1 SNHLY and CDR2 FYNNEI. V dropped 7 bases and J dropped 7 bases, with 10 bases sitting between them. The CDR3 coding sequence is TGTGCCAGCAAGGGACAAGGTGAAAAACTGTTTTTT. Translation: CASKGQGEKLFF. The variable domain in full, completed from reference TRBV2 and TRBJ1-4, reads EPEVTQTPSHQVTQMGQEVILRCVPISNHLYFYWYRQILGQKVEFLVSFYNNEISEKSEIFDDQFSVERPDGSNFTLKIRSTKLEDSAMYFCASKGQGEKLFFGSGTQLSVL.

In DNA form, the CDR3 reads TGCGCCAGCAGCATGCAGGCAACTAATGAAAAACTGTTTTTT. This translates into CASSMQATNEKLFF. The chain uses TRBV5-1 and TRBJ1-4; no reliable D call. CDR1 is SGHRS, CDR2 YFSETQ, per germline. This CDR3 comprises 14 residues. Between the trimmed V and J ends, which lost 4 bases and 0 bases, there was a span of 7 bases.

Concerning this clone: The junction does not match germline at one end; this may be a read error. The chain links TRBV20-1 to TRBJ2-5, with 7 bases fitting TRBD1. There are 11 residues in the CDR3. Per the germline V gene, CDR1 is DFQATT and CDR2 is SNEGSKA (reference sequence). CDR3 coding DNA: TGCAGTGCTAGAGTACAGGGGTCCTGGAACTTC. Translation: CSARVQGSWNF.

This clone was picked up many times. The CDR3 region has the DNA TGTGCCTGGAGCCAGTATGGCTACACCTTC. This codes for CAWSQYGYTF. The rearrangement joins TRBV30 to TRBJ1-2; D uncertain. Trimming stripped 3 bases from V and 5 bases from J, with 4 bases between. Germline CDR1 is GTSNPN and CDR2 is SVGIG (reference sequence). The CDR3 sequence is 10 residues long. The variable domain in full, with the rest retrieved from reference TRBV30 and TRBJ1-2, is SQTIHQWPATLVQPVGSPLSLECTVEGTSNPNLYWYRQAAGRGLQLLFYSVGIGQISSEVPQNLSASRPQDRQFILSSKKLLLSDSGFYLCAWSQYGYTFGSGTRLTVV.

The chain joins TRBV7-8 to TRBJ2-3; 10 nucleotides match TRBD2. The CDR3 spans 15 residues. Trimming removed 3 bases from V and 1 base from J; junction bases left unmatched: 1. CDR1 is SGHVS, CDR2 FQNEAQ, per germline. Here the CDR3 DNA reads TGTGCCAGCAGCTTGACTAGCGGGCGCACAGATACGCAGTATTTT. Translated: CASSLTSGRTDTQYF.

The V and J genes are TRBV18 and TRBJ2-3; 10 nucleotides match TRBD1. Per the germline V gene, CDR1 is KGHSH and CDR2 is LQKENI. With 6 bases clipped from V and 4 bases from J, the junction kept 4 bases outside the gene matches. The CDR3 has 14 residues. CDR3 coding DNA: TGTGCCAGCTCGGCAGGGACAGGGGCAGATACGCAGTATTTT. This codes for CASSAGTGADTQYF.

The J gene is TRBJ1-1, the V gene TRBV15; D gene ambiguous. This CDR3 has 13 amino acids. V was clipped by 1 base and J by 11 bases, with 14 bases between them. CDR1 and CDR2 (germline): LNHNV, YYDKDF (reference sequence). CDR3 sequence (DNA): TGTGCCACCAGCAGAGGGAAACAATCGTGGGCTTTCTTT. It codes for CATSRGKQSWAFF.

The chain combines TRBV23-1 with TRBJ2-5, with unresolved D. TRBV23-1 is an ORF, with its function uncertain. This CDR3 has 13 amino acids. The germline V and J ends were trimmed by 5 bases and 1 base, with 8 bases remaining between them. For the CDR3, the DNA is TGCGCCAGCAGTAAGGAAGGCCAAGAGACCCAGTACTTC. It yields the protein CASSKEGQETQYF.

This clone occurred a few times. The V gene is TRBV19, the J gene TRBJ2-7, with 7 bases aligning to TRBD2. V shed 5 bases and J 2 bases; nucleotides not matched to a gene: 9. This CDR3 has 15 amino acids. Germline V gene data show CDR1 as LNHDA and CDR2 as SQIVND (reference sequence). CDR3 loop: CASSLGGTKTYEQYF. Here the CDR3 DNA reads TGTGCCAGTAGTCTTGGCGGGACTAAGACCTACGAGCAGTACTTC. The full variable domain, completed using reference TRBV19 and TRBJ2-7, is DGGITQSPKYLFRKEGQNVTLSCEQNLNHDAMYWYRQDPGQGLRLIYYSQIVNDFQKGDIAEGYSVSREKKESFPLTVTSAQKNPTAFYLCASSLGGTKTYEQYFGPGTRLTVT.

This clone was detected only a few times. The chain joins TRBV28 to TRBJ1-3, with unresolved D. Trimming cost V 4 bases and J 0 bases, with 7 bases left between them. Germline values: CDR1 MDHEN, CDR2 SYDVKM. The CDR3 sequence is 14 residues long. The CDR3 loop reads CASSSAGSGNTIYF. For the CDR3, the DNA is TGTGCCAGCAGTTCGGCGGGCTCTGGAAACACCATATATTTT. Looking up the rest from reference TRBV28 and TRBJ1-3 gives the full variable domain: DVKVTQSSRYLVKRTGEKVFLECVQDMDHENMFWYRQDPGLGLRLIYFSYDVKMKEKGDIPEGYSVSREKKERFSLILESASTNQTSMYLCASSSAGSGNTIYFGEGSWLTVV.

This chain joins TRBV19 and TRBJ2-7, with 7 nucleotides matching TRBD2. V shed 4 bases, J shed 0 bases, and the junction held 3 bases outside the gene matches. The germline V gene has CDR1 LNHDA and CDR2 SQIVND (reference sequence). The CDR3 has 14 amino acids. In nucleotides, the CDR3 is TGTGCCAGTAGTAAGCGGGAATTCTCCTACGAGCAGTACTTC. It encodes CASSKREFSYEQYF.

The J gene is TRBJ2-4, the V gene TRBV5-6; 9 bases align to TRBD1. V lost 3 bases to trimming and J lost 7 bases; unmatched junction nucleotides: 5. Germline V gene lookup returns CDR1 SGHDT and CDR2 YYEEEE. There are 14 residues in the CDR3. The CDR3 loop is CASSSGQGMNIQYF. CDR3 DNA sequence: TGTGCCAGCAGCTCGGGACAGGGAATGAACATTCAGTACTTC.